One T cell receptor (beta chain) is described in this entry. Its target is unknown. The data were taken from a study of regulatory and conventional T cells in RAG deficiency. The sorted conventional CD4+ T cells were CD25-low and CD127-high, with genomic DNA sequenced. General study findings and limits: In Omenn syndrome, Treg and Tconv repertoires overlapped >80%.

Per the germline V gene, CDR1 is ENHRY and CDR2 is SYGVKD. CDR3 length: 12 residues. V was shortened by 3 bases and J by 5 bases, with 8 bases between the two germline ends. Repertoires were generated with immunoSEQ multiplex PCR, while TCRdb's copy carries only in-frame clones and drops some. The sample has 30,000 to 40,000 clones, about three quarters seen once; the top ten hold just under 3.5%. The same specimen was also included in a second study, on regulatory T cells. That work adds: Primers: 52 TRBV forward and 13 TRBJ reverse. Skewed V and J usage and few unique V-J pairs marked patient repertoires, most in Tregs.

The rearrangement uses TRBV10-3 and TRBJ2-7; tentatively, D is TRBD1 (6 bases). The sample comprised CD4+ effector T cells sorted from blood. The sequence was collected from a human donor in good health. CDR3 nucleotides: TGTGCCATCAGTGAATGGGACAACGAGCAGTACTTC. Its translation: CAISEWDNEQYF.